This is a list of T cell receptor beta chains from one sample in a study of blood T cell repertoires in COVID-19. Repertoires were generated with immunoSEQ multiplex PCR, while TCRdb's copy carries only in-frame clones and drops some. The sample consists of around 260,000 clones, roughly 85% of them appearing once. Sequencing was carried out using peripheral blood. The receptor source for this set is a human donor in a cohort sampled during active COVID-19. CDR3s include the opening cysteine and the closing phenylalanine or tryptophan. D genes are given only for firm matches. Where a row states a size, it is once, few, many or the class of an expanded clone; other rows omit it.

TRBV28	TRBJ2-7	.	.	CASSLPQKSSYEQYF	TGTGCCAGCAGTTTACCTCAAAAGAGCTCCTACGAGCAGTACTTC
TRBV6-5	TRBJ1-5	.	.	CASRPNPRVAQPQHF	TGTGCCAGCAGACCAAACCCCAGGGTAGCTCAGCCCCAGCATTTT
TRBV7-3	TRBJ1-2	.	.	CASSLMGTSTGGYTF	TGTGCCAGCAGCTTAATGGGTACTTCCACGGGGGGCTACACCTTC
TRBV6-5	TRBJ1-3	TRBD1	.	CASSQGQGGNTIYF	TGTGCCAGCAGCCAGGGACAGGGAGGAAACACCATATATTTT
TRBV12-5	TRBJ2-5	TRBD1	.	CASGSEGARLETQYF	TGTGCTAGTGGTTCCGAGGGGGCGCGCTTGGAGACCCAGTACTTC
TRBV25-1	TRBJ2-7	TRBD1	.	CASSESKGTAPYEQYF	TGTGCCAGCAGTGAATCCAAAGGGACAGCCCCCTACGAGCAGTACTTC
TRBV9	TRBJ2-3	.	.	CASTNRRGTQYF	TGTGCCAGCACCAATCGAAGGGGTACGCAGTATTTT
TRBV29-1	TRBJ1-3	.	.	CSVSLNSGNTIYF	TGCAGCGTGAGTCTAAACTCTGGAAACACCATATATTTT
TRBV10-2	TRBJ1-5	.	once	CASTPDRLQPQHF	TGCGCCAGCACCCCGGACAGACTTCAGCCCCAGCATTTT
TRBV6-6	TRBJ1-2	.	.	CASTPSNGAYTF	TGTGCCAGCACCCCTTCGAATGGGGCCTACACCTTC
TRBV28	TRBJ1-4	.	few	CASSLGGSDEKLFF	TGTGCCAGCAGTTTGGGAGGGAGTGATGAAAAACTGTTTTTT
TRBV12-3/TRBV12-4	TRBJ1-2	TRBD1	.	CAMKDRGYGYTF	TGTGCCATGAAAGACAGGGGCTATGGCTACACCTTC
TRBV6-1	TRBJ2-7	.	.	CASSEEAGESYEQYF	TGTGCCAGCAGTGAAGAGGCAGGGGAGTCCTACGAGCAGTACTTC
TRBV5-1	TRBJ1-1	.	.	CASSFAGTQTNTEAFF	TGCGCCAGCAGCTTTGCTGGGACACAAACGAACACTGAAGCTTTCTTT
TRBV6-5	TRBJ1-5	.	.	CASTHGGPNQPQHF	TGTGCCAGCACCCACGGGGGACCCAATCAGCCCCAGCATTTT
TRBV12-3/TRBV12-4	TRBJ2-1	TRBD2	.	CASSRTSGRMEFF	TGTGCCAGCAGCCGGACTAGCGGGAGAATGGAGTTCTTC
TRBV19	TRBJ2-3	TRBD2	.	CASSYLAGHTDTQYF	TGTGCCAGTAGTTACCTAGCGGGACACACAGATACGCAGTATTTT
TRBV14	TRBJ1-6	.	.	CASSQESSAPLHF	TGTGCCAGCAGCCAAGAAAGTTCGGCACCCCTCCACTTT
TRBV5-4	TRBJ1-1	.	once	CASSLTVEMNTEAFF	TGTGCCAGCAGCTTAACTGTTGAGATGAACACTGAAGCTTTCTTT
TRBV27	TRBJ1-1	TRBD1	.	CASSLSGTVNTEAFF	TGTGCCAGCAGTTTATCCGGGACAGTGAACACTGAAGCTTTCTTT
TRBV3-1/TRBV3-2	TRBJ1-6	TRBD1	.	CASSRPTGYNSPLHF	TGTGCCAGCAGTCGTCCGACAGGGTATAATTCACCCCTCCACTTT
TRBV5-1	TRBJ2-7	.	.	CASSLVTGRYEQYF	TGCGCCAGCAGCTTGGTTACAGGTCGGTACGAGCAGTACTTC
TRBV6-5	TRBJ2-2	TRBD1	few	CASTRDRGAGELFF	TGTGCCAGCACTAGGGACAGGGGCGCCGGGGAGCTGTTTTTT
TRBV25-1	TRBJ2-7	.	.	CASRSLVEQYF	TGTGCCAGCCGCTCACTAGTCGAGCAGTACTTC
TRBV30	TRBJ1-2	.	.	CAWRFPGGALYGYTF	TGTGCCTGGAGATTCCCGGGGGGGGCTCTCTATGGCTACACCTTC
TRBV9	TRBJ1-2	.	.	CASSVRERYGYTF	TGTGCCAGCAGCGTCCGTGAACGGTATGGCTACACCTTC
TRBV7-2	TRBJ2-2	TRBD2	.	CASTAGVHTGELFF	TGTGCCTCTACAGCGGGAGTGCACACCGGGGAGCTGTTTTTT
TRBV6-6	TRBJ1-1	.	.	CASGGGLRNTEAFF	TGTGCCAGCGGGGGGGGCCTTAGGAACACTGAAGCTTTCTTT
TRBV11-2	TRBJ2-5	.	once	CASSRERSWQETQYF	TGTGCCAGCAGCCGAGAACGGAGTTGGCAAGAGACCCAGTACTTC
TRBV3-1/TRBV3-2	TRBJ1-2	.	.	CASSQALTGGYTF	TGTGCCAGCAGCCAAGCGTTAACGGGGGGCTACACCTTC
TRBV7-6	TRBJ2-1	.	.	CASAENYNEQFF	TGTGCCAGCGCAGAAAACTACAATGAGCAGTTCTTC
TRBV7-3	TRBJ1-1	.	.	CASSLRQNTEAFF	TGTGCCAGCAGCTTAAGACAGAACACTGAAGCTTTCTTT
TRBV2	TRBJ2-1	TRBD2	.	CASSGTSGSFNEQFF	TGTGCCAGCAGTGGGACTAGCGGGAGTTTCAATGAGCAGTTCTTC